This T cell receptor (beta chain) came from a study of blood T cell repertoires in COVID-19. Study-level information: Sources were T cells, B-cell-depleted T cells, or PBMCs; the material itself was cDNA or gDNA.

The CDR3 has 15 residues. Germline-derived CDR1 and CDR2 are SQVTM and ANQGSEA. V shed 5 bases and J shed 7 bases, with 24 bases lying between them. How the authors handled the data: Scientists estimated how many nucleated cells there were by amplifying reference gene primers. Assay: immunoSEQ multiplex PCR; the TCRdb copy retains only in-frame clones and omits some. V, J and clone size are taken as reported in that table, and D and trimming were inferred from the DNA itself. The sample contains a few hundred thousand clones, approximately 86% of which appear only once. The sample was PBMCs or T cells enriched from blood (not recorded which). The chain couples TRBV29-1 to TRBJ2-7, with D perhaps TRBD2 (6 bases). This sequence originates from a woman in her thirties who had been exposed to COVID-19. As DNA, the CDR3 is TGCAGCGTTAAGGGGAGGTCGGGTCCAATCGGGGAGCAGTACTTC. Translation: CSVKGRSGPIGEQYF.